This TCR beta chain was retrieved from a study of blood T cell repertoires in COVID-19. Sequencing was performed with immunoSEQ multiplex PCR; in TCRdb, only in-frame clones are kept and a portion is missing. The data hold about 270,000 clones, with about nine tenths observed a single time. Before being deemed recovered, Cohort 3 donors had two negative PCRs, clearance, or symptom resolution. Germline lookup yields CDR1 KGHDR and CDR2 SFDVKD. V shed 4 bases and J 0 bases; nucleotides not matched to a gene: 13. The CDR3 is 19 residues long. The rearrangement uses TRBV24-1 and TRBJ2-1, with 8 bases matching TRBD1. The TCR sequence derives from a woman aged 60 to 75 who had recovered from COVID-19. The sample taken for sequencing was PBMCs or T cells enriched from blood (not recorded which). The CDR3 coding sequence is TGTGCCACCAGTGACCCAACGCCCGACAGGGGAAGCTCCTACAATGAGCAGTTCTTC. Its translation: CATSDPTPDRGSSYNEQFF.